These T cell receptor beta chains were read from a single sample in a study of post-analysis software for immune sequencing data. Via MiXCR, TCRdb re-called the PCR reads, giving one row per CDR3 protein. The sample lists roughly 410,000 distinct CDR3 sequences; around 33% were seen once. The sequenced sample consisted of blood. The receptors derive from a girl between 5 and 17 years old with multiple sclerosis. The CDR3 runs from the conserved cysteine through the conserved F or W. Each record gives: CDR3 DNA, CDR3 protein, clone size, J gene, D gene, V gene. D genes are given only for firm matches. The listing skips clone size in some rows; elsewhere it reads once, few, many or a size class.

DNA: TGTGCCAGCAGCCAGACGGGAGGCCGCAGCACCGGGGAGCTGTTTTTT; CDR3: CASSQTGGRSTGELFF; size: few; J: TRBJ2-2; D: TRBD2; V: TRBV3-1
DNA: TGCAGTGCTTACCGAGACAGGGGATCAGATACGCAGTATTTT; CDR3: CSAYRDRGSDTQYF; size: -; J: TRBJ2-3; D: TRBD1; V: TRBV20-1
DNA: TGTGCCAGCAGCTTAGTGGACGTGGGTACAGATACGCAGTATTTT; CDR3: CASSLVDVGTDTQYF; size: -; J: TRBJ2-3; D: -; V: TRBV7-9
DNA: TGTGCCAGCAGCCCCCCAGGGATGTCAGAGGGCTACACCTTC; CDR3: CASSPPGMSEGYTF; size: few; J: TRBJ1-2; D: -; V: TRBV11-2
DNA: TGTGCCAGCAGCTCACCCGGGGGGTCCTACGAGCAGTACTTC; CDR3: CASSSPGGSYEQYF; size: many; J: TRBJ2-7; D: TRBD2; V: TRBV7-9
DNA: TGTGCCAGCAGCCCAGGCAGGGCAGATAGTGACTACACCTTC; CDR3: CASSPGRADSDYTF; size: -; J: TRBJ1-2; D: -; V: TRBV7-9
DNA: TGCGCCAGCAGCCTGGGGACGGCCCCTAATGAAAAACTGTTTTTT; CDR3: CASSLGTAPNEKLFF; size: few; J: TRBJ1-4; D: -; V: TRBV5-1
DNA: TGCAGTGCTAGAGTGGGGGGACAGAATAATCAGCCCCAGCATTTT; CDR3: CSARVGGQNNQPQHF; size: many; J: TRBJ1-5; D: TRBD1; V: TRBV20-1
DNA: TGCGCCAGCAGCTTGGCCTCAGGGGTAAAGTACGAGCAGTACTTC; CDR3: CASSLASGVKYEQYF; size: -; J: TRBJ2-7; D: -; V: TRBV5-1
DNA: TGTGCCAGCAGTCCCCATGGGGGGGGCCCCTACGAGCAGTACTTC; CDR3: CASSPHGGGPYEQYF; size: -; J: TRBJ2-7; D: -; V: TRBV6-5
DNA: TGCAGTGCTAGGGAGACAGCATTGCCAACCTACGAGCAGTACTTC; CDR3: CSARETALPTYEQYF; size: -; J: TRBJ2-7; D: -; V: TRBV20-1
DNA: TGCGCCAGCAGCTCCTCCGGGACGGCTAACTATGGCTACACCTTC; CDR3: CASSSSGTANYGYTF; size: few; J: TRBJ1-2; D: -; V: TRBV5-1
DNA: TGTGCCAGCAGTTTAGTCACCAGGGTTGGTAACTATGGCTACACCTTC; CDR3: CASSLVTRVGNYGYTF; size: -; J: TRBJ1-2; D: -; V: TRBV12-3/TRBV12-4
DNA: TGTGCCAGCAGCGTAGCGGATCTCTACAATGAGCAGTTCTTC; CDR3: CASSVADLYNEQFF; size: once; J: TRBJ2-1; D: -; V: TRBV9
DNA: TGTGCCAGCAGCTTAAGTTCGTCCCTGAGGAATCAGCCCCAGCATTTT; CDR3: CASSLSSSLRNQPQHF; size: few; J: TRBJ1-5; D: -; V: TRBV7-8